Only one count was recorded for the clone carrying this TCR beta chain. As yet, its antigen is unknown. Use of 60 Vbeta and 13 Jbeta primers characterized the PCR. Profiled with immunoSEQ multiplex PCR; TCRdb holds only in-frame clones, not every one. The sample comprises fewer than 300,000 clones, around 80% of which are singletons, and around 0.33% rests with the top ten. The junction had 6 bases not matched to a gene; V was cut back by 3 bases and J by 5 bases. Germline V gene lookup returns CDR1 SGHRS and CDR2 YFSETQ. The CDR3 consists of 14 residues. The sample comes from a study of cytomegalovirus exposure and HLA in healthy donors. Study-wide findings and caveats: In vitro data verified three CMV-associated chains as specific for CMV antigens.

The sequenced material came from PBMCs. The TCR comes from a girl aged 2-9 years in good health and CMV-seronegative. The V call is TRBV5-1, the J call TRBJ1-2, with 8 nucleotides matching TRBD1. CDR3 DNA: TGCGCCAGCAGCTGGGGACAGGTTCAGTATGGCTACACCTTC. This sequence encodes CASSWGQVQYGYTF.